This T cell receptor beta chain was retrieved from a study of regulatory T cells in long-lasting Graves disease. Building the TCR beta libraries relied on iRepertoire HTBI primers, and CDR3 regions underwent Arm-PCR. TCRdb re-called the multiplex PCR reads with MiXCR, one entry per CDR3 protein. This table has over 200,000 distinct CDR3 sequences, 15% to 20% appearing once. V was shortened by 5 bases and J by 4 bases, with 17 bases between the two germline ends. The germline V gene has CDR1 MDHEN and CDR2 SYDVKM. CDR3 length: 15 amino acids. The sample's time point: newly diagnosed GD, antithyroid drugs for less than 3 months. Extracted PBMC RNA gave rise to the TCR library. This clonotype has ten or more counts. The same specimen was also included in a second study, on T cells in Graves' hyperthyroidism and ophthalmopathy.

The chain carries TRBV28 and TRBJ1-2, with D possibly TRBD1 on 5 matching bases. The sample was peripheral blood mononuclear cells (PBMCs), taken at new diagnosis, from a patient treated with antithyroid drugs. This sequence was found in a woman aged 30 to 39 with Graves disease. For the CDR3, the DNA is TGTGCCAGCAGTCTCGACAGACGGCATCTCTATGGCTACACCTTC. It codes for CASSLDRRHLYGYTF.